The entry below gives a single T cell receptor beta chain sequence along with its context. Its cognate antigen has yet to be identified. Qualities for individual bases were not recorded, and no much larger clone is one base off. TCRbeta CDR3 regions were amplified from genomic DNA using the immunoSEQ Assay, a bias-controlled multiplex PCR. The authors processed their data as follows. The number of nucleated cells in each sample was estimated from the amplification of reference gene primers within the assay. To quantify the absolute abundance of each unique TCRbeta CDR3 rearrangement, sequence reads were collapsed and filtered. Productive Simpson clonality was computed per sample as the square root of Simpson's diversity index over productive rearrangements. In its TCRdb copy, this immuneACCESS table keeps in-frame sequences only and misses some clones. Where compared with another copy, unresolved V genes explain less than half of these, and the others have no known cause. V and J calls and clone size follow that table, whereas D and trimming were derived from the DNA. The sample table contains fewer than 200,000 clones; only one count was recorded for just over 85% of them. The ten largest clones take up approximately 9% of the sample.

This entry comes from a study of blood T cell repertoires in COVID-19 (dated by TCRdb to the early 2020s). A note on the overall study: Samples covering the acute and convalescent phases of COVID-19 were provided by collaborators in the United States, Italy and Spain. The material from the prospective study consisted of cDNA or gDNA derived from T cells, B-cell-depleted T cells, or PBMCs. Subjects who had been exposed to COVID-19, were actively infected with it, or had recovered from it provided the deeply sampled blood TCRbeta repertoires that made up the dataset. The repertoires were released in a freely available public database meant as a resource for research on the immune response to SARS-CoV-2. The samples were drawn from the first 160 participants of the ongoing ImmuneRACE study and from some 1,300 subjects provided by 6 global collaborators. A de-identified subject ID, COVID-19 status, age in years and sex were almost always included in the sample metadata. Where available, HLA class I and class II types were obtained from metadata supplied by the sample provider rather than from assay-based typing.

Participants in the prospective study were enrolled through a virtual design, were aged about 18 to 89 years, and lived in roughly 24 United States geographic areas. In the prospective study, cohorts were assigned on the basis of participant-reported clinical history obtained from a screening survey and a study questionnaire. Recovered participants in ImmuneRACE Cohort 3 were defined as having two consecutive negative NP/OP PCR tests, clearance from a healthcare professional, or resolution of symptoms. In the prospective study, mobile phlebotomists collected whole blood, serum and a nasopharyngeal or oropharyngeal swab from each participant. Prospective study participants could optionally give additional blood draws and questionnaires over a 2-month period. Blood samples from the prospective study were shipped frozen or at room temperature prior to DNA extraction. On the study overall, not on this receptor specifically: How much clinical and demographic metadata was included differed by source and by participant, and the metadata was provided uncurated.

The germline V gene encodes CDR1 DFQATT and CDR2 SNEGSKA (reference sequence). The CDR3 spans 13 residues, from the cysteine through the phenylalanine. Just CDR3 DNA is preserved here, 39 bases in frame from base 1. From V the trimming removes 3 bases and from J it removes 7 bases, while the gene matches leave 8 bases of the junction unaccounted for. The sample was PBMCs or T cells enriched from blood (not recorded which). The chain links TRBV20-1 with TRBJ1-2; TRBD1 fits 7 bases in the junction. This TCR was recovered from a woman younger than 35 who had recovered from COVID-19. For the CDR3, the sequence is CSASPLGQAGYTF. In nucleotide form, the sequence is TGCAGTGCTAGTCCCCTCGGACAGGCTGGCTACACCTTC.